The 3 T cell receptor beta chains below all came from one sample that was sequenced in a study of T cell responses to AZD1222 COVID-19 vaccine (dated by TCRdb to the early 2020s). Libraries were prepared through the immunoSEQ multiplex PCR assay. TCRdb holds this immuneACCESS table with in-frame rearrangements only. Some clones are missing; in checked studies, unresolved V genes explain under half, and the rest has no known cause. In all, the sample holds about 160,000 clones, and roughly 90% of those were seen once. The top ten constitute about 3.3% of the sample. This specimen's time point label, per the study, means: about 28 days (+/-7) after the second vaccine dose. The sequences come from peripheral blood, collected 28 days after the second AZD1222 dose. The receptors here all came from an adult who received the AZD1222 COVID-19 vaccine.

The rearrangement links TRBV11-2 to TRBJ1-3; D gene unclear. The CDR3 covers 16 residues. CDR1 is SGHAT, CDR2 FQNNGV, per germline. Trimming took 2 bases from V and 0 from J, leaving 11 bases between them. The CDR3 DNA reads as TGTGCCAGCAGCTTATTTGGGTCCCTCTCTGGAAACACCATATATTTT. Protein: CASSLFGSLSGNTIYF.

J is TRBJ2-3 and V is TRBV7-2; D unresolved. V was shortened by 5 bases and J by 4 bases, with 10 bases between the two germline ends. CDR3 length: 13 residues. The germline V gene has CDR1 SGHTA and CDR2 FQGNSA. CDR3 in DNA: TGTGCCAGCAGCCCCTCAGCATCAGATACGCAGTATTTT. Translating gives CASSPSASDTQYF.

This chain joins TRBV18 and TRBJ2-1, with D uncertain. Trimming pared 3 bases from V and 5 bases from J, leaving 11 bases between. Germline V gene sequence: CDR1 KGHSH, CDR2 LQKENI. The CDR3 spans 14 residues. CDR3 coding DNA: TGTGCCAGCTCACCCGGTTTTCGCAACAATGAGCAGTTCTTC. Translated, it gives CASSPGFRNNEQFF.